The present entry profiles one T cell receptor beta chain with its context. The sample is drawn from a study of technical replicates of blood from a few donors. There are 16 residues in the CDR3. J was trimmed by 3 bases and V by 2 bases; bases with no gene match: 11. CDR1 is SGHRS, CDR2 YFSETQ, per germline. Clones were sequenced by immunoSEQ multiplex PCR, and TCRdb holds only the in-frame ones, with some missing. The repertoire holds more than 75,000 clones, with 85% to 95% as singletons. The sample comprised T cells isolated from PBMCs. The sequence was collected from a human donor in good health. The chain has TRBV5-1 and TRBJ2-7; 7 nucleotides match TRBD1. The CDR3 DNA reads TGCGCCAGCAGCTTAGGGACAGTCCCGACCCTCTACGAGCAGTACTTC. Translation gives CASSLGTVPTLYEQYF.